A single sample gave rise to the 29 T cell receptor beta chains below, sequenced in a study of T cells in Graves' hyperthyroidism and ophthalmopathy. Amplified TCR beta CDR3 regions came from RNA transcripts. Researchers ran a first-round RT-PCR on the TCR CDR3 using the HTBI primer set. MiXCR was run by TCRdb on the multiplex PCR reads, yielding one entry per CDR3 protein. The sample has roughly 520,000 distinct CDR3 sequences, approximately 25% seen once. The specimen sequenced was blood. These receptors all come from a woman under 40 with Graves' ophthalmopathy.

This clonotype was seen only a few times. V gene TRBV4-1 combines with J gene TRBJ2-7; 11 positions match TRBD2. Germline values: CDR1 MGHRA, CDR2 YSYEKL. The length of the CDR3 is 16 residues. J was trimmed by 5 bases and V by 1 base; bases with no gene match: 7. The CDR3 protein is CASSQARLAGPDEQYF. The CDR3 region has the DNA TGCGCCAGCAGCCAAGCTCGACTAGCGGGGCCGGACGAGCAGTACTTC.

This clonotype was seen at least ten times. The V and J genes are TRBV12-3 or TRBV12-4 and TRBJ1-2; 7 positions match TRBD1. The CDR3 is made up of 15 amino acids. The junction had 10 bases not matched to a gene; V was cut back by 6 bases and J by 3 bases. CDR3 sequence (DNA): TGTGCCAGCAGCTCACAGACAGGGTGGTACTATGGCTACACCTTC. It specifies CASSSQTGWYYGYTF.

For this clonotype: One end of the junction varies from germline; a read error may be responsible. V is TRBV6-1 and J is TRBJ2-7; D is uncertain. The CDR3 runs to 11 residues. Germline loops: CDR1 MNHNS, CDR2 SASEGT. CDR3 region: CASSPIDDQYF. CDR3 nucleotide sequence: TGTGCCAGCAGTCCCATTGACGATCAGTACTTC.

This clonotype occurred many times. CDR3 nucleotide sequence: TGCAGTGCTAGCCGGGGTACCGGGGAGCTGTTTTTT. Translation gives CSASRGTGELFF. The rearrangement joins TRBV20-1 to TRBJ2-2; a weak D match, TRBD2 (5 bases). The length of the CDR3 is 12 residues. The V gene lost 3 bases and the J gene lost 5 bases, with 7 bases spanning the gap. The germline CDR1 and CDR2 sequences are DFQATT and SNEGSKA (reference sequence).

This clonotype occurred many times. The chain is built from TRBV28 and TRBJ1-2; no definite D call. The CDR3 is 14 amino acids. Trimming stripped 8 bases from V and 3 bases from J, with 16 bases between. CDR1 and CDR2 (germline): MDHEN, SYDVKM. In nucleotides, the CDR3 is TGTGCCAGCCTCAGAGGCGGGGATGACTATGGCTACACCTTC. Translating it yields CASLRGGDDYGYTF.

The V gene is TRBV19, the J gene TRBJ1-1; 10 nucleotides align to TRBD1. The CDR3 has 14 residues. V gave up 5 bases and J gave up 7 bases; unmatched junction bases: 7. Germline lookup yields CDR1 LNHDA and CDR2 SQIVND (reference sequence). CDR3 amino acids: CASSPGQGLGEAFF. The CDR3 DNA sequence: TGTGCCAGTAGTCCGGGACAGGGGTTGGGTGAAGCTTTCTTT.

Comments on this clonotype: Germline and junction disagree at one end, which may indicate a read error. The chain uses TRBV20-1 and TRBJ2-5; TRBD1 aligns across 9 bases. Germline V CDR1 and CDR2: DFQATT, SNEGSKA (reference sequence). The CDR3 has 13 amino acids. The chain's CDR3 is CAWSRGQGETKYF. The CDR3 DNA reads TGTGCCTGGAGTAGGGGACAGGGAGAGACCAAGTACTTC.

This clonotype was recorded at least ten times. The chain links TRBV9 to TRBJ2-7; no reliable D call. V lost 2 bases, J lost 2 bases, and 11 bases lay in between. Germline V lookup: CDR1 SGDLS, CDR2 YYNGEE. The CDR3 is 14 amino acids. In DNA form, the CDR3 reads TGTGCCAGCAGCGTGGCTAGTAGGGCCTACGAGCAGTACTTC. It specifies CASSVASRAYEQYF.

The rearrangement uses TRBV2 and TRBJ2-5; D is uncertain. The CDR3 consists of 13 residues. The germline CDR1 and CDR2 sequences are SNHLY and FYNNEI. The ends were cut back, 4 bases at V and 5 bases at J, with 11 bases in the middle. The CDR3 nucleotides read TGTGCCAGCAGTGGAGCTAGGGCTGAGACCCAGTACTTC. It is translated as CASSGARAETQYF.

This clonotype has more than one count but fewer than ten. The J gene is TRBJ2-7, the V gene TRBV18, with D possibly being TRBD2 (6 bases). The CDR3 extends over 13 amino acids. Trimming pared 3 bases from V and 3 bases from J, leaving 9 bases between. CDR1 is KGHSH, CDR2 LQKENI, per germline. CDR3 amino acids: CASSPGSYYEQYF. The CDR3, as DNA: TGTGCCAGCTCACCCGGGAGCTACTACGAGCAGTACTTC.

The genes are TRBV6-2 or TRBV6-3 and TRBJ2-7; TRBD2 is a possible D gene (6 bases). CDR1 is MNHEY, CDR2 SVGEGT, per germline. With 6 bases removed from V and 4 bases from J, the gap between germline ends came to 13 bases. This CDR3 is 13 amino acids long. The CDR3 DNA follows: TGTGCCAGCAGGGTAGCGGAGAAATACGAGCAGTACTTC. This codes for CASRVAEKYEQYF.

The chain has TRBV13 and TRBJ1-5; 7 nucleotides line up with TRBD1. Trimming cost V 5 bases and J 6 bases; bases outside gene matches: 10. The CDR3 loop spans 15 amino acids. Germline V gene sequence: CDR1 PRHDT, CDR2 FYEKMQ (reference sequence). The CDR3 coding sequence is TGTGCCAGCAGCCTAAGGGGACAGTCCTCTCAGCCCCAGCATTTT. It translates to CASSLRGQSSQPQHF.

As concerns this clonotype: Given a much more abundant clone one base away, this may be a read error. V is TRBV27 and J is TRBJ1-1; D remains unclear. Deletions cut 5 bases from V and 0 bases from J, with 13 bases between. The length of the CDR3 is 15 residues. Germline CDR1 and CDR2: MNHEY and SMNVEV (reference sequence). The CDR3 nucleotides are TGTGCCAGCAGTCGACCGGAACGTATGAACACTGAAGCTTTCTTT. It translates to CASSRPERMNTEAFF.

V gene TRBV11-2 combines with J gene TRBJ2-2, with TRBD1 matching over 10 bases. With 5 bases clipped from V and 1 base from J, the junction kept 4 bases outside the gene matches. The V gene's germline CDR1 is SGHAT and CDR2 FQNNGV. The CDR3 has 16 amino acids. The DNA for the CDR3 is TGTGCCAGCAGCGGACAGGGGGTCCGGAACACCGGGGAGCTGTTTTTT. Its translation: CASSGQGVRNTGELFF.

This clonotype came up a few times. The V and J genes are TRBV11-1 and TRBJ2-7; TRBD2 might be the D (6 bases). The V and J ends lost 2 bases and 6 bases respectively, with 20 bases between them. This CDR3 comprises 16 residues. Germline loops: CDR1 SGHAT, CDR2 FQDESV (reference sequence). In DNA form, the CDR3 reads TGTGCCAGCAGCTTATCCCGCGGGATTGTTACGGGCGAGCAGTACTTC. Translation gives CASSLSRGIVTGEQYF. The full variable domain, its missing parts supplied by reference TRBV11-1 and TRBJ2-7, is EAEVAQSPRYKITEKSQAVAFWCDPISGHATLYWYRQILGQGPELLVQFQDESVVDDSQLPKDRFSAERLKGVDSTLKIQPAELGDSAMYLCASSLSRGIVTGEQYFGPGTRLTVT.

The CDR3 DNA reads as TGCAGTGCTACGGACAGTGGGACGATGGAGCAGTACTTC. This gives the protein CSATDSGTMEQYF. This chain connects TRBV20-1 to TRBJ2-7, with D possibly being TRBD1 (6 bases). This CDR3 contains 13 residues. V gave up 4 bases and J gave up 7 bases, with 17 bases separating them. Germline V CDR1 and CDR2: DFQATT, SNEGSKA (reference sequence).

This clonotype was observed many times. CDR3 sequence: CASSPTDPRGGNTEAFF. DNA of the CDR3: TGTGCCAGCAGCCCCACCGACCCCCGAGGAGGCAACACTGAAGCTTTCTTT. The gene calls are TRBV12-3 or TRBV12-4 and TRBJ1-1; no reliable D call. CDR3 length: 17 amino acids. V dropped 6 bases and J dropped 2 bases, with 22 bases sitting between them.

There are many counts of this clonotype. The CDR3 here is CASSFTAGSQETQYF. CDR3 DNA sequence: TGTGCCAGCAGTTTTACCGCCGGGTCCCAAGAGACCCAGTACTTC. The chain employs TRBV12-3 or TRBV12-4 and TRBJ2-5; D not certain. The V gene lost 3 bases and the J gene lost 1 base, with 12 bases spanning the gap. The length of the CDR3 is 15 residues.

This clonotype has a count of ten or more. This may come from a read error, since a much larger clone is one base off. CDR3 amino acids: CASRGQGRYGQYF. The CDR3 nucleotides read TGTGCCAGCAGGGGACAGGGGCGCTACGGGCAGTACTTC. This chain uses TRBV28 with TRBJ2-7, with 10 bases aligning to TRBD1. The CDR3 is 13 residues long. The V gene's germline CDR1 is MDHEN and CDR2 SYDVKM. Using reference TRBV28 and TRBJ2-7 for the parts outside the CDR3, the full variable domain is DVKVTQSSRYLVKRTGEKVFLECVQDMDHENMFWYRQDPGLGLRLIYFSYDVKMKEKGDIPEGYSVSREKKERFSLILESASTNQTSMYLCASRGQGRYGQYFGPGTRLTVT.

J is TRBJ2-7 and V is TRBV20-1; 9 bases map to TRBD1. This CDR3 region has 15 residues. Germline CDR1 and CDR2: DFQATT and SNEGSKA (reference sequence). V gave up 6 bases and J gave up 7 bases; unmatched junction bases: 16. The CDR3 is CSAHRPGQGGREQYF. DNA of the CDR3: TGCAGTGCCCACCGTCCGGGACAGGGAGGAAGGGAGCAGTACTTC.

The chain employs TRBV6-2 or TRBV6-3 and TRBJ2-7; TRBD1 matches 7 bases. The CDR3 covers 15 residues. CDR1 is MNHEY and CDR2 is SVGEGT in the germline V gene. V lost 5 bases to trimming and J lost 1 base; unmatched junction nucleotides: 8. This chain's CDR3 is CASSRTGLGSYEQYF. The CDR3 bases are TGTGCCAGCAGTAGGACAGGTTTAGGGTCCTACGAGCAGTACTTC.

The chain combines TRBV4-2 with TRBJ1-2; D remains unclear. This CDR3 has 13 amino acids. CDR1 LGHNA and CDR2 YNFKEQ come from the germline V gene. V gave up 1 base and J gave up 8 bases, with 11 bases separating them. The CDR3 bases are TGTGCCAGCAGCCAAGGGGGAGTAGGCGGCTACACCTTC. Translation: CASSQGGVGGYTF.

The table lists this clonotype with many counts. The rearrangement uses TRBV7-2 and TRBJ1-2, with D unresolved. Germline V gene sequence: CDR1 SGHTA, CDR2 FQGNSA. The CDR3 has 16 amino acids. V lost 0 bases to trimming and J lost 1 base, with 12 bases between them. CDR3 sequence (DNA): TGTGCCAGCAGCTTAGCGCTCGGGGTATATAACTATGGCTACACCTTC. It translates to CASSLALGVYNYGYTF.

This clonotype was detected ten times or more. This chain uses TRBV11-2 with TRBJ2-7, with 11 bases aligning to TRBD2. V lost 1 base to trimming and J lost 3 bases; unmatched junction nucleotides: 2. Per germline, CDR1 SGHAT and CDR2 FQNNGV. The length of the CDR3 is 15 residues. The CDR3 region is CASSLGLAGLYEQYF. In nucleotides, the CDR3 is TGTGCCAGCAGCTTAGGACTAGCGGGGCTCTACGAGCAGTACTTC.

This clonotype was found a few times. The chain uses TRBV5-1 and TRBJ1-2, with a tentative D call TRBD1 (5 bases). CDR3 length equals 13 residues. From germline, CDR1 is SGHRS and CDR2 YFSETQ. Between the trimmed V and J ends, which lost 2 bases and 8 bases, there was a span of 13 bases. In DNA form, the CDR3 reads TGCGCCAGCAGCTTCGACAGAAACGTCGGCTACACCTTC. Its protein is CASSFDRNVGYTF.

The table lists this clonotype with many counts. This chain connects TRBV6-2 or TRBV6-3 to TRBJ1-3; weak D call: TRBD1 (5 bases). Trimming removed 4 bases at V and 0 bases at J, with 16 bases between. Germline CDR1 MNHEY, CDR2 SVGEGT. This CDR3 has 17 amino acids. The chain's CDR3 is CASSSLGRLFSGNTIYF. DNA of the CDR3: TGTGCCAGCAGTTCTCTGGGACGGCTATTCTCTGGAAACACCATATATTTT.

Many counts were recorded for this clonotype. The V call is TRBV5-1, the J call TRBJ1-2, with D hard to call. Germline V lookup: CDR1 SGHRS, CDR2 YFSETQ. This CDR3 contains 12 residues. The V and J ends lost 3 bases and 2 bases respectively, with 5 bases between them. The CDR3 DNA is TGCGCCAGCAGCTCAACAAACTATGGCTACACCTTC. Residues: CASSSTNYGYTF.

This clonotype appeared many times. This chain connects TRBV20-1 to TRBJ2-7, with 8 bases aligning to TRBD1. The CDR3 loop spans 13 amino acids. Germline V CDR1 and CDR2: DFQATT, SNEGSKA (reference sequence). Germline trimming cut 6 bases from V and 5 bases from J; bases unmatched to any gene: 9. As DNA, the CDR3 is TGCAGTGCACCGCGGGACAGGAACGACGAGCAGTACTTC. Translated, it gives CSAPRDRNDEQYF.

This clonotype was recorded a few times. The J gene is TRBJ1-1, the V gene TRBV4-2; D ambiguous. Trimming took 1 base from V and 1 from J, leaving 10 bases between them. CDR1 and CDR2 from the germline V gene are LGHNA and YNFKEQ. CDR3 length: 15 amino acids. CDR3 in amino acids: CASSQVRRENTEAFF. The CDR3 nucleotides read TGTGCCAGCAGCCAAGTTCGGAGGGAGAACACTGAAGCTTTCTTT.